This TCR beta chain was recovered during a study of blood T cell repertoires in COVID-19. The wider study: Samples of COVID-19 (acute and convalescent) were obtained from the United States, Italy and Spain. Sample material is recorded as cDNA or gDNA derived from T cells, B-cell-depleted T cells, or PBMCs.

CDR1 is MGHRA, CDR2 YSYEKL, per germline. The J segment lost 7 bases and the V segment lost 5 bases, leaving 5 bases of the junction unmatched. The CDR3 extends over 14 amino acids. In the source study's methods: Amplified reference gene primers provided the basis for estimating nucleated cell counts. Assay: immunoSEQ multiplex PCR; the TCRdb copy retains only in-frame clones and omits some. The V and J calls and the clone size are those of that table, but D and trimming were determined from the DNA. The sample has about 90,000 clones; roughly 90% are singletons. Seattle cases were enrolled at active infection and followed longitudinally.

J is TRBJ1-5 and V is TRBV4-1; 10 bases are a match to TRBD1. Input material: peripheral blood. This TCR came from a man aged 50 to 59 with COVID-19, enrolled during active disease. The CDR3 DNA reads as TGCGCCAGCAGCGCAGACAGGGGGCGACAGCCCCAGCATTTT. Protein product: CASSADRGRQPQHF.